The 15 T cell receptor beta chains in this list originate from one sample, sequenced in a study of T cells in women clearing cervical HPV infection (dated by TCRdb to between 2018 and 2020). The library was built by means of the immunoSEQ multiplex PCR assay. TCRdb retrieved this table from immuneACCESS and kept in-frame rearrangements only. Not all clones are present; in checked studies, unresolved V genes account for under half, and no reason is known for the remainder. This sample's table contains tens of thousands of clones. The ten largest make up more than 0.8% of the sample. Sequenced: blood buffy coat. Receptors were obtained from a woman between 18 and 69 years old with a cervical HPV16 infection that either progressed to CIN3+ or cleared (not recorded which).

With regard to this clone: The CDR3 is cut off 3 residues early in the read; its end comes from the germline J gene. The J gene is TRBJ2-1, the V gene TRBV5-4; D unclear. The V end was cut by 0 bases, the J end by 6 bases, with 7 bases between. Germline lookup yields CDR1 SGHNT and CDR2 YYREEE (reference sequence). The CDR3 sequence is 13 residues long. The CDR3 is CASSLVRSNEQFF. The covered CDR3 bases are TGTGCCAGCAGCTTGGTTCGGTCCAATGAG.

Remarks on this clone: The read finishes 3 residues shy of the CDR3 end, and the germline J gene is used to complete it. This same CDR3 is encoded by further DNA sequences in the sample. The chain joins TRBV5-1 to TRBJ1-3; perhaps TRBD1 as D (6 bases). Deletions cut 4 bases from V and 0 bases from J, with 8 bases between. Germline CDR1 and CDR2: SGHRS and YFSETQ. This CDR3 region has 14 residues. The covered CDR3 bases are TGCGCCAGCAGCACGGACAGCTCTGGAAACACC. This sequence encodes CASSTDSSGNT. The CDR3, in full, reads CASSTDSSGNTIYF. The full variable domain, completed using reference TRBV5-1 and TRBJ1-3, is KAGVTQTPRYLIKTRGQQVTLSCSPISGHRSVSWYQQTPGQGLQFLFEYFSETQRNKGNFPGRFSGRQFSNSRSEMNVSTLELGDSALYLCASSTDSSGNTIYFGEGSWLTVV.

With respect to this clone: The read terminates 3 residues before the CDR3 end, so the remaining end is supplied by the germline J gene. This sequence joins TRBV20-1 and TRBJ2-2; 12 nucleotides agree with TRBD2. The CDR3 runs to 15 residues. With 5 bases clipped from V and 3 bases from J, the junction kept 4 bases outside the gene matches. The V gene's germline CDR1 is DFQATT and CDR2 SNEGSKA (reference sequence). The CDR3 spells CSAATSGRDTGELFF. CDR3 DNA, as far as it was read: TGCAGTGCTGCGACTAGCGGGAGAGACACCGGGGAG.

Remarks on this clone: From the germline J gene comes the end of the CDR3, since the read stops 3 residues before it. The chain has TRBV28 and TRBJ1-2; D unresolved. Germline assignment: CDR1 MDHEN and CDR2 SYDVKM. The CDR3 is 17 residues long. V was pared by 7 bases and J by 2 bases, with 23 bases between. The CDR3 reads CASNVGEGVSFNYGYTF. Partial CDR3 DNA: TGTGCCAGCAACGTCGGGGAGGGAGTTTCCTTCAACTATGGC.

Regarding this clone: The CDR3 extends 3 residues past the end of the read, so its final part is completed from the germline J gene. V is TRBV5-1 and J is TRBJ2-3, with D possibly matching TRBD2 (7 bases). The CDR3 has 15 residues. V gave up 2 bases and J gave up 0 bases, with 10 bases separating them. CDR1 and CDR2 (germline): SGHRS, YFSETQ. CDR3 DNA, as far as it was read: TGCGCCAGCAGCTTTCGGGGGGCGAGCACAGATACG. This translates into CASSFRGASTDT. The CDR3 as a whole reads CASSFRGASTDTQYF.

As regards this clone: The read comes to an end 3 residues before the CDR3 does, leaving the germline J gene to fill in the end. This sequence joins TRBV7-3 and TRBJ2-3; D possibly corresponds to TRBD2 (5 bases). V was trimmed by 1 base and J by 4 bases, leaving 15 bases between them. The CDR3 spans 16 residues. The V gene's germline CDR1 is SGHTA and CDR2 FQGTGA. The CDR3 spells CASSLRASTSPDTQYF. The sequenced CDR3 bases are TGTGCCAGCAGCTTAAGGGCTAGCACGAGCCCAGATACG.

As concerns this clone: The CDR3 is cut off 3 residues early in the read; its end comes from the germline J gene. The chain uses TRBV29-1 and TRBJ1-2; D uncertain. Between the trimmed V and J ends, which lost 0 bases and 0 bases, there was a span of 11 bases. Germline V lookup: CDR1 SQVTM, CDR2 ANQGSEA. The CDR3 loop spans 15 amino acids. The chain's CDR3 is CSVEDPGSPNYGYTF. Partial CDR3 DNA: TGCAGCGTTGAAGATCCAGGCAGTCCTAACTATGGC.

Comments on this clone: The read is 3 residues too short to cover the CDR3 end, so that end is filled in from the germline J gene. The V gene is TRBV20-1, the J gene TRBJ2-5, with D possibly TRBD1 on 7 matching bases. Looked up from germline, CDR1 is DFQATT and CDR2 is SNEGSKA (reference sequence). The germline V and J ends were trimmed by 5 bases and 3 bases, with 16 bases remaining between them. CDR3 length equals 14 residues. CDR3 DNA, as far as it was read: TGCAGTGCTCCTCAGGCGGGACAGAAAGAGACC. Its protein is CSAPQAGQKET. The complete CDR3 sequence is CSAPQAGQKETQYF.

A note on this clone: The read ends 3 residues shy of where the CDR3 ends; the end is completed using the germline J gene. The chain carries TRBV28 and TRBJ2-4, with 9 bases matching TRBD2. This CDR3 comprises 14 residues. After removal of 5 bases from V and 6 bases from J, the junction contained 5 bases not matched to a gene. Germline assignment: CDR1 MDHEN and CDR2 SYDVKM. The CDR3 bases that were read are TGTGCCAGCAGTCCAGCGGGGGGAATAAACATT. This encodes CASSPAGGINI. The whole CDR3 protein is CASSPAGGINIQYF.

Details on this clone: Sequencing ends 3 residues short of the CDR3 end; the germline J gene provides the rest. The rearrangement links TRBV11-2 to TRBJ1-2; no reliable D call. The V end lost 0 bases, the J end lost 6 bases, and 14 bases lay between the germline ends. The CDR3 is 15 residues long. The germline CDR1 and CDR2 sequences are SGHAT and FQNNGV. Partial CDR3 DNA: TGTGCCAGCAGCTTAGAGCGGGGTGCGGTCCATGGC. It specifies CASSLERGAVHG. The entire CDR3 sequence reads CASSLERGAVHGYTF.

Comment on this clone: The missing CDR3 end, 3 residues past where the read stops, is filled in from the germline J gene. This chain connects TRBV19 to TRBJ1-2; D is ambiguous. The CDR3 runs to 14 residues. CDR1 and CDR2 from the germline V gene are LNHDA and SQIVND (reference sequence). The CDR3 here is CASNPRTDYNDYTF. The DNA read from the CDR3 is TGTGCCAGTAACCCACGAACAGACTACAATGAC. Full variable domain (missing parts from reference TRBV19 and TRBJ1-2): DGGITQSPKYLFRKEGQNVTLSCEQNLNHDAMYWYRQDPGQGLRLIYYSQIVNDFQKGDIAEGYSVSREKKESFPLTVTSAQKNPTAFYLCASNPRTDYNDYTFGSGTRLTVV.

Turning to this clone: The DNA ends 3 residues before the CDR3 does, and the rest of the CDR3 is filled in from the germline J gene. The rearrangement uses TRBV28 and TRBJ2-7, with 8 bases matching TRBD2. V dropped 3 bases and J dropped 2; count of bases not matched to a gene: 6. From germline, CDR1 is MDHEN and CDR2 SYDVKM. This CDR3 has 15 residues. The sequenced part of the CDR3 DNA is TGTGCCAGCAGTTTTCGGGGGGGCCGACCCTACGAG. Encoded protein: CASSFRGGRPYE. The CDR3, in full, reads CASSFRGGRPYEQYF.

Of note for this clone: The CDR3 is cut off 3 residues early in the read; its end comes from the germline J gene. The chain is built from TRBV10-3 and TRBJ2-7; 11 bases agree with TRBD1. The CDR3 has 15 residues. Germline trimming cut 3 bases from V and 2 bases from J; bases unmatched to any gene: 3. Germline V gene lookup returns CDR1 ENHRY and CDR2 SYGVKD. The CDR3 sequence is CAISDWTGGPYEQYF. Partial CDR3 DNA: TGTGCCATCAGTGATTGGACAGGGGGCCCCTACGAG.

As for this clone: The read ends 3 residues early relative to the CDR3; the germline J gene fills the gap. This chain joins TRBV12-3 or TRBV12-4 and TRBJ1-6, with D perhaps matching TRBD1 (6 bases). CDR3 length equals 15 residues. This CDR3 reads CASSYSGRPAGALHF. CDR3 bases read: TGTGCCAGCAGCTACTCGGGCAGGCCCGCAGGGGCC.

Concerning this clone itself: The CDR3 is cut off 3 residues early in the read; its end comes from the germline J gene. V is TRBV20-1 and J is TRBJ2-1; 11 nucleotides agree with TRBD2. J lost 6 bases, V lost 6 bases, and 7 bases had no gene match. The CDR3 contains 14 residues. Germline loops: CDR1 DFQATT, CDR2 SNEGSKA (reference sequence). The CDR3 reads CSAIQLAGGNEQFF. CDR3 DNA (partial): TGCAGTGCCATTCAGCTAGCGGGAGGCAATGAG.